The rows below give T cell receptor beta chains drawn from one sample of a study of blood T cell repertoires in COVID-19. Profiling relied on immunoSEQ multiplex PCR, and the TCRdb table lists in-frame clones only, not all of them. The top ten clones hold about 24% of a sample with 88,000 or so clones, about 85% of them seen once. The sample consisted of peripheral blood. The source is a human donor in a cohort sampled during active COVID-19. CDR3s include the opening cysteine and the closing phenylalanine or tryptophan. Each record gives: clone size, J gene, V gene, D gene, CDR3 DNA, CDR3 protein. D genes are given only for firm matches. Expanded clones are given a class, and other clones once, few, many or no size at all.

. | TRBJ2-1 | TRBV7-2 | . | TGTGCCAGCACCCCGGACTACCACGGGGGTAATGAGCAGTTCTTC | CASTPDYHGGNEQFF
few | TRBJ2-7 | TRBV5-1 | . | TGCGCCAGCAGCCCCACCGCCGGCGGGTCCTACGAGCAGTACTTC | CASSPTAGGSYEQYF
once | TRBJ1-4 | TRBV10-3 | . | TGTGCCTCCAGCCAGCAGGGCGCAACTAATGAAAAACTGTTTTTT | CASSQQGATNEKLFF
. | TRBJ2-1 | TRBV7-2 | TRBD2 | TGTGCCAGCAGCTTAGCCCCGGGGTCCGCGGGAGGGTATGAGCAGTTCTTC | CASSLAPGSAGGYEQFF
few | TRBJ1-1 | TRBV7-9 | . | TGTGCCAGCAGCGTTATGAACACTGAAGCTTTCTTT | CASSVMNTEAFF
. | TRBJ1-2 | TRBV29-1 | . | TGCAGCGTTGATTCTAGGGGCGATTCGTTTGGCTACACCTTC | CSVDSRGDSFGYTF
. | TRBJ2-5 | TRBV6-5 | TRBD2 | TGTGCCAGCAGTTGGGCTAGCGGGAGGGTTGAGACCCAGTACTTC | CASSWASGRVETQYF
. | TRBJ2-3 | TRBV3-1/TRBV3-2 | . | TGTGCCAGCAGCCAAGGACTAGGGGGCACAGATACGCAGTATTTT | CASSQGLGGTDTQYF
. | TRBJ2-5 | TRBV7-8 | . | TGTGCCAGCAGCTTAGCTAGACTCGAGACCCAGTACTTC | CASSLARLETQYF
. | TRBJ1-1 | TRBV5-4 | . | TGTGCCAGCAGCCCTCGGTGGGGCGGGGACACTGAAGCTTTCTTT | CASSPRWGGDTEAFF
. | TRBJ2-1 | TRBV20-1 | TRBD2 | TGCAGTGCTAGTCTAGCGGGAGTTGTCTATGAGCAGTTCTTC | CSASLAGVVYEQFF